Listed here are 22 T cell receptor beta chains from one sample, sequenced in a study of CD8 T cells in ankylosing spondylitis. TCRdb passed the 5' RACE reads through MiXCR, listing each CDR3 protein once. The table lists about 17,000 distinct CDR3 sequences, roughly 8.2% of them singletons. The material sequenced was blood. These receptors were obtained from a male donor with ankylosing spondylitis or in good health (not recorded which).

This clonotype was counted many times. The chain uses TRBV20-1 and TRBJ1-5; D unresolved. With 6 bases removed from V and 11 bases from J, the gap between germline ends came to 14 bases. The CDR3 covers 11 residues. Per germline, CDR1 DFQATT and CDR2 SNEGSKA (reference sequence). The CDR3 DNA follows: TGCAGTGCCTCAGACCCCACGTCCCAGCATTTT. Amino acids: CSASDPTSQHF.

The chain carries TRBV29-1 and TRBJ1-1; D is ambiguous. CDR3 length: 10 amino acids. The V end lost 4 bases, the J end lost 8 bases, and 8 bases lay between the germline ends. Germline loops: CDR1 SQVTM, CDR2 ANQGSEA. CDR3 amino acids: CSVASGEAFF. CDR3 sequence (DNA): TGCAGCGTTGCATCAGGAGAAGCTTTCTTT.

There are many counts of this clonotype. CDR3 nucleotides: TGCGCCACCTCCCCCGGGAACAGTTACGAGCAGTACTTC. The encoded protein is CATSPGNSYEQYF. This chain links TRBV5-1 with TRBJ2-7; D possibly corresponds to TRBD2 (5 bases). Trimming pared 9 bases from V and 4 bases from J, leaving 17 bases between. Per germline, CDR1 SGHRS and CDR2 YFSETQ. There are 13 residues in the CDR3.

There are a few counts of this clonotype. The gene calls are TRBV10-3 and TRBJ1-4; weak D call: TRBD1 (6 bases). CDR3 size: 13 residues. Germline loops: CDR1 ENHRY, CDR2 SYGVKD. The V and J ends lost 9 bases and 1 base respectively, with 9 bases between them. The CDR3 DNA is TGTGCCATGAGGGGGGGAACTAATGAAAAACTGTTTTTT. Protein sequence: CAMRGGTNEKLFF.

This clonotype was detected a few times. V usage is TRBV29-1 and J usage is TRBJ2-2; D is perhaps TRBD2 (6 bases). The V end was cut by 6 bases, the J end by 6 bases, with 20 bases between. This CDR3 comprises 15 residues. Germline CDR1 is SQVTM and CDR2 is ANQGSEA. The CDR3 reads CSVLRLDGISGELFF. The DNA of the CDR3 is TGCAGCGTCCTTAGACTAGACGGTATCTCCGGGGAGCTGTTTTTT.

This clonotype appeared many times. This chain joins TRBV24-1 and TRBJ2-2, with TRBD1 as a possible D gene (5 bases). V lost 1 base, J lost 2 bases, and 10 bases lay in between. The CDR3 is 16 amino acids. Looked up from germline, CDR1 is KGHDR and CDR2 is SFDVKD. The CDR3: CATSDLGHINTGELFF. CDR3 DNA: TGTGCCACCAGTGATTTAGGACACATAAACACCGGGGAGCTGTTTTTT.

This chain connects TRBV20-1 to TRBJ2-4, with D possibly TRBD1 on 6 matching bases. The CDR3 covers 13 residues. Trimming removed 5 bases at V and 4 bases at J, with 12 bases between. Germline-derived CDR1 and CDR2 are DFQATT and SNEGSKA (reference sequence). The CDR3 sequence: CSASGTPKNIQYF. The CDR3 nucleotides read TGCAGTGCTTCAGGGACACCAAAAAACATTCAGTACTTC.

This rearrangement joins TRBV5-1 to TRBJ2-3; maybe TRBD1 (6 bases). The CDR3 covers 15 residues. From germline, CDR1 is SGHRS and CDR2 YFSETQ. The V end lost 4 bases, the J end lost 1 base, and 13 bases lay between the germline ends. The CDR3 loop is CASSPLGAGTDTQYF. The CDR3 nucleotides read TGCGCCAGCAGCCCCTTGGGGGCTGGCACAGATACGCAGTATTTT.

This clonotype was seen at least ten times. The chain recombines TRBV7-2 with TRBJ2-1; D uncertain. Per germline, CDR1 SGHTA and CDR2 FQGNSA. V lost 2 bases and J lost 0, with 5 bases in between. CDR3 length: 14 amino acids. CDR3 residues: CASSLTSSYNEQFF. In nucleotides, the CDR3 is TGTGCCAGCAGCTTAACAAGCTCCTACAATGAGCAGTTCTTC.

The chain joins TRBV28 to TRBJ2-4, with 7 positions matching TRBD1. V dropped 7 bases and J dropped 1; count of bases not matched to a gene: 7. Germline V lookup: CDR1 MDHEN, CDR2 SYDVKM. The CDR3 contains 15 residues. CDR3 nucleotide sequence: TGTGCCAGCACCGGGGACAGTTTTGCCAAAAACATTCAGTACTTC. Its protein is CASTGDSFAKNIQYF.

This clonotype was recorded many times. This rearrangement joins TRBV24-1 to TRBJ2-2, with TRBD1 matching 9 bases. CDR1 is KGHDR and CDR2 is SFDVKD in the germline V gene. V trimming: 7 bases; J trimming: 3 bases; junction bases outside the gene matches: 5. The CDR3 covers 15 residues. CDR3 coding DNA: TGTGCCACCAGACCGGGACAGGGCTACACCGGGGAGCTGTTTTTT. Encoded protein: CATRPGQGYTGELFF.

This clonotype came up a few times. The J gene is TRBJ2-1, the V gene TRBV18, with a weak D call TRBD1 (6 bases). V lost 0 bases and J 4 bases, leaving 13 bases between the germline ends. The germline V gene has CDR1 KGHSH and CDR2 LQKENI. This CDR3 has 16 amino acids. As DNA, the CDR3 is TGTGCCAGCTCACCACCATCCAGGGGCTGGTACAATGAGCAGTTCTTC. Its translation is CASSPPSRGWYNEQFF. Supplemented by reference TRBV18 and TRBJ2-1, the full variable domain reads NAGVMQNPRHLVRRRGQEARLRCSPMKGHSHVYWYRQLPEEGLKFMVYLQKENIIDESGMPKERFSAEFPKEGPSILRIQQVVRGDSAAYFCASSPPSRGWYNEQFFGPGTRLTVL.

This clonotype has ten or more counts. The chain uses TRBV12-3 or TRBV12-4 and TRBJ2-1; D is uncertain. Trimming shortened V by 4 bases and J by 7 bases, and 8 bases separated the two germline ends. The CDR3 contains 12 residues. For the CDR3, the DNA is TGTGCCAGCAGTTCTACCAGGAATGAGCAGTTCTTC. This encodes CASSSTRNEQFF.

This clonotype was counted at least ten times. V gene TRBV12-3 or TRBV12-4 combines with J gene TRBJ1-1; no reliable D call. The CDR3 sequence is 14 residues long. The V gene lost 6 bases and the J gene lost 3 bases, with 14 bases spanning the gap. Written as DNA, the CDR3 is TGTGCCAGCAGCTACTCTTCGGGCTACACTGAAGCTTTCTTT. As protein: CASSYSSGYTEAFF.

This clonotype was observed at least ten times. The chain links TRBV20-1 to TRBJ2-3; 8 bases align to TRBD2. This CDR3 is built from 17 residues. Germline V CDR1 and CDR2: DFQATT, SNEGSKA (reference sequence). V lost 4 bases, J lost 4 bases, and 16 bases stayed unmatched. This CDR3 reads CSATNLVVAGSADTQYF. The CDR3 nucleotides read TGCAGTGCTACGAACTTAGTGGTAGCGGGATCCGCAGATACGCAGTATTTT.

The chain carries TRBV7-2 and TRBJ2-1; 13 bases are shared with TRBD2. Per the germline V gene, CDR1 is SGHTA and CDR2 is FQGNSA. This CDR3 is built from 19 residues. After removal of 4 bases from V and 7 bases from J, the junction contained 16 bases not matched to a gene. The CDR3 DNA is TGTGCCAGCAGCTCAATTCCGGGACTAGCGGGATTTAAAGGGAATGAGCAGTTCTTC. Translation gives CASSSIPGLAGFKGNEQFF.

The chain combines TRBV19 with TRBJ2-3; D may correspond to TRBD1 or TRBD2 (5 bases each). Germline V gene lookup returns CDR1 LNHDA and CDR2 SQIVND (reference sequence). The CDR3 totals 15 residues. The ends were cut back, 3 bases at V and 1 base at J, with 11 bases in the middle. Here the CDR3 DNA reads TGTGCCAGTAGTATCGAGGGGCTCGGCACAGATACGCAGTATTTT. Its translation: CASSIEGLGTDTQYF.

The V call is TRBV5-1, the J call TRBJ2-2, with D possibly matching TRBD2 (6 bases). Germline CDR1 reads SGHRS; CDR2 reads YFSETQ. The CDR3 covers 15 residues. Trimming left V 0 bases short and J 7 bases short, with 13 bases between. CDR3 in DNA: TGCGCCAGCAGCTTGGGTCCAGGAGGGAGCGGGGAGCTGTTTTTT. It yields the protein CASSLGPGGSGELFF.

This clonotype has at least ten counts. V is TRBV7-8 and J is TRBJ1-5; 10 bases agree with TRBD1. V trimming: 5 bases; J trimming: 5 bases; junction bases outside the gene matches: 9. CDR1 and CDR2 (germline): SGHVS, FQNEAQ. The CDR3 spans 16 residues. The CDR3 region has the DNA TGTGCCAGCAGCAAGGGACAGGGGAGTGAGGATCAGCCCCAGCATTTT. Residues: CASSKGQGSEDQPQHF.

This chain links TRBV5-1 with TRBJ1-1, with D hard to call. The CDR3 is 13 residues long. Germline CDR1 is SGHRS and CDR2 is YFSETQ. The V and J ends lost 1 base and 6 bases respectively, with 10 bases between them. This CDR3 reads CASSLMTTAEAFF. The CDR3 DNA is TGCGCCAGCAGCTTGATGACGACGGCTGAAGCTTTCTTT.

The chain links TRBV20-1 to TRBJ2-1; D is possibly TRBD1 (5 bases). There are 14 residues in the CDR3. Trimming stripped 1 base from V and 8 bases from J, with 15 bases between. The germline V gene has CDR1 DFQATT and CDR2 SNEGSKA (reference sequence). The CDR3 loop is CSARALAQVYEQFF. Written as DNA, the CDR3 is TGCAGTGCTAGAGCCCTTGCACAGGTGTATGAGCAGTTCTTC.

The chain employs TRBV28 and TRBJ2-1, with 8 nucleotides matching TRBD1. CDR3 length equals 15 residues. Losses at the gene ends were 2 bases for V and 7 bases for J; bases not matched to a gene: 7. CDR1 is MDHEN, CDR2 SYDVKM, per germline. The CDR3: CASSLGTGFLNEQFF. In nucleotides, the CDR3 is TGTGCCAGCAGTTTAGGGACAGGTTTTTTGAATGAGCAGTTCTTC.